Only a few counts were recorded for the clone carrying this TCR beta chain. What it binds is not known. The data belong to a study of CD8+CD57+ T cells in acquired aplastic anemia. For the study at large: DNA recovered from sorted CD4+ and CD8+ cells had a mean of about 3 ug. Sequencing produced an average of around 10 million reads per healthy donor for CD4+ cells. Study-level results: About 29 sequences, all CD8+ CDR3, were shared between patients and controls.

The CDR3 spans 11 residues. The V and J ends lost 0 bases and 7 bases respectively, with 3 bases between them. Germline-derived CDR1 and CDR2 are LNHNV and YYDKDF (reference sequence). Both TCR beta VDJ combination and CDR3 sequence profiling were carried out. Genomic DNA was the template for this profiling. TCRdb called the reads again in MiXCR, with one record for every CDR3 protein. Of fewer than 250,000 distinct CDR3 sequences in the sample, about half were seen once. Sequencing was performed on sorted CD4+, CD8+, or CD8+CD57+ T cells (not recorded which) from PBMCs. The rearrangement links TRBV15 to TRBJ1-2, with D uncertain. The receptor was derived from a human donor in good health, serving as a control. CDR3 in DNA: TGTGCCACCAGCAGAGATCTTGGCTACACCTTC. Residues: CATSRDLGYTF.